What follows is one TCR beta chain and its context. Its antigen is undetermined. The data originate from a study of T-cell memory formation after mild COVID-19. Study information: Clustering of TCRs was largely donor specific.

Barcoded TCR alpha and TCR beta cDNA libraries with UMIs came from 5'RACE using constant-segment primers. In TCRdb, the 5' RACE reads were re-called with MiXCR into one record per CDR3 protein. The repertoire holds roughly 380,000 distinct CDR3 sequences, around 28% seen once, with approximately 13% in the top ten. Notes on the study in general: Day 15 to 85 contracting clones showed balanced CD4/CD8; day 15 to 37 expanders favored CD4+. Contracting CD4+ clones were located mainly in CM and EM, and CD8+ clones in EMRA.

This TCR derives from an adult woman who had mild COVID-19 (a few samples of this study predate the infection). Cell type and time point are not known. Sequenced input: PBMCs or a T cell subset sorted from them (not recorded which).

This CDR3 reads CSARDVGVSSYEQYF. CDR3 nucleotide sequence: TGCAGTGCTAGAGATGTCGGGGTTAGCTCCTACGAGCAGTACTTC. The chain links TRBV20-1 to TRBJ2-7, with D tentatively TRBD2 (5 bases). Germline CDR1 and CDR2: DFQATT and SNEGSKA (reference sequence). V lost 0 bases and J lost 0, with 12 bases in between. The CDR3 consists of 15 residues.